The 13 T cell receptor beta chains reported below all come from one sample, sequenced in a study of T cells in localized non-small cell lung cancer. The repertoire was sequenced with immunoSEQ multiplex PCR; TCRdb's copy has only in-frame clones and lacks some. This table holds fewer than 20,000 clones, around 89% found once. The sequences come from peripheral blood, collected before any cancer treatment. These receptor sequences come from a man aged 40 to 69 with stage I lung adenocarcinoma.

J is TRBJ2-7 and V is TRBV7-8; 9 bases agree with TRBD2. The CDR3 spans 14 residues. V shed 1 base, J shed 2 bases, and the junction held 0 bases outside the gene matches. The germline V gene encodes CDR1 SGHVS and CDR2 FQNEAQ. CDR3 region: CASSLVAGAYEQYF. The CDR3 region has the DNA TGTGCCAGCAGCTTAGTAGCGGGAGCCTACGAGCAGTACTTC.

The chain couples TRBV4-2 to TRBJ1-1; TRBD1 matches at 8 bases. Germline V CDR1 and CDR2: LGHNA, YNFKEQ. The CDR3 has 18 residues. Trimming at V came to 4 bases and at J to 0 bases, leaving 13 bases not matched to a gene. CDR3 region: CASSPPRTGPKMNTEAFF. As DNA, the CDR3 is TGTGCCAGCAGCCCGCCGAGGACAGGGCCTAAGATGAACACTGAAGCTTTCTTT.

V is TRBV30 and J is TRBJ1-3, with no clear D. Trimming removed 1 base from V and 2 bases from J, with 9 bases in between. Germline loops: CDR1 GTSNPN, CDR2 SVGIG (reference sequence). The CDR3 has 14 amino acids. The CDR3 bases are TGTGCCTGGAGTGCCGCGCCCGCTGGAAACACCATATATTTT. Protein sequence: CAWSAAPAGNTIYF.

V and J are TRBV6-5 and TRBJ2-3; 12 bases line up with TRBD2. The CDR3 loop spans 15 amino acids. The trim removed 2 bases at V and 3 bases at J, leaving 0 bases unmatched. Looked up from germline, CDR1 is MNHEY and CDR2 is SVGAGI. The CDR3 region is CASSYGLAGTDTQYF. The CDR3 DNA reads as TGTGCCAGCAGTTACGGACTAGCGGGGACAGATACGCAGTATTTT.

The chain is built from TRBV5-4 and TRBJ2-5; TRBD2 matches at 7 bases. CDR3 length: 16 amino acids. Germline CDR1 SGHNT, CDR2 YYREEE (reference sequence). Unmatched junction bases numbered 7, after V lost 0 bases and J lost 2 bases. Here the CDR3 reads CASSLETSTPQETQYF. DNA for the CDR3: TGTGCCAGCAGCTTGGAGACTAGCACGCCTCAAGAGACCCAGTACTTC.

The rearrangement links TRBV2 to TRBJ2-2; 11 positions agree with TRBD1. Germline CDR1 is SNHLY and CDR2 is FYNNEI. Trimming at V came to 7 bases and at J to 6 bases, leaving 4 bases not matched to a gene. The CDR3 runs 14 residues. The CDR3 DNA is TGTGCCAGCAAGAGGGACAGGGGGTCCGGGGAGCTGTTTTTT. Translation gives CASKRDRGSGELFF.

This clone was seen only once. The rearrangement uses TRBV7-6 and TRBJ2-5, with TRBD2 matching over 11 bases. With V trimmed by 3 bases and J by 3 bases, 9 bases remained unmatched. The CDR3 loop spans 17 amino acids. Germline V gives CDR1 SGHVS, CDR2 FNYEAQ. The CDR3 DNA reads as TGTGCCAGCAGCTTCTCGAGACTAGCGGGGATCAAAGAGACCCAGTACTTC. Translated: CASSFSRLAGIKETQYF. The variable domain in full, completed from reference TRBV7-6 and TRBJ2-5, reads GAGVSQSPRYKVTKRGQDVALRCDPISGHVSLYWYRQALGQGPEFLTYFNYEAQQDKSGLPNDRFSAERPEGSISTLTIQRTEQRDSAMYRCASSFSRLAGIKETQYFGPGTRLLVL.

DNA for the CDR3: TGTGCCAGCAGCTGGGGCGGGCGCAATGAGCAGTTCTTC. It specifies CASSWGGRNEQFF. This chain connects TRBV7-3 to TRBJ2-1; D tentatively fits TRBD1 or TRBD2 (5 bases each). CDR3 length equals 13 residues. The germline gives CDR1 SGHTA, CDR2 FQGTGA. Deletions cut 4 bases from V and 6 bases from J, with 10 bases between.

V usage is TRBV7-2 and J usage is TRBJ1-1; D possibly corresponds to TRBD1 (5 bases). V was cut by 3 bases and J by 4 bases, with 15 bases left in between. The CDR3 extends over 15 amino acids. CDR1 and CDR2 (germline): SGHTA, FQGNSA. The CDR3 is CASSLISGGTTEAFF. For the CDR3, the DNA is TGTGCCAGCAGCTTGATCTCAGGAGGGACCACTGAAGCTTTCTTT.

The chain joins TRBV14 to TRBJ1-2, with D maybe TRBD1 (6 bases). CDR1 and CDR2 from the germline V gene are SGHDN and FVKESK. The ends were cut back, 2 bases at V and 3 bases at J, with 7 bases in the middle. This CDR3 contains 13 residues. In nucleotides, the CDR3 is TGTGCCAGCAGCCAATGGACAGACTATGGCTACACCTTC. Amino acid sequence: CASSQWTDYGYTF.

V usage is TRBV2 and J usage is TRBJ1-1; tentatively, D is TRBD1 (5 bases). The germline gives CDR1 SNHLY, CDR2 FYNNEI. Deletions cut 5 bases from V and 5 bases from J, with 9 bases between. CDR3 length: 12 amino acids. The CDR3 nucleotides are TGTGCCAGCAGTTCTCAGGGTACTGAAGCTTTCTTT. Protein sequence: CASSSQGTEAFF.

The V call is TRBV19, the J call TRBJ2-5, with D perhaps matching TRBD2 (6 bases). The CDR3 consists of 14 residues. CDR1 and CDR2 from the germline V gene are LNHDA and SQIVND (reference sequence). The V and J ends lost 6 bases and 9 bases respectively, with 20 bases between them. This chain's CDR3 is CASRAGLNVNAQYF. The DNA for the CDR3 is TGTGCCAGTAGAGCGGGTCTGAACGTGAACGCCCAGTACTTC.

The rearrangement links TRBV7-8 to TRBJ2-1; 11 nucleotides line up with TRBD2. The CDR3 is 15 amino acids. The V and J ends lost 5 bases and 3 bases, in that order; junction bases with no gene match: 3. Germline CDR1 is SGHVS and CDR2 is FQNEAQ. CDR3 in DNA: TGTGCCAGCAGCAAGGGACTAGCGGACTACAATGAGCAGTTCTTC. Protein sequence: CASSKGLADYNEQFF. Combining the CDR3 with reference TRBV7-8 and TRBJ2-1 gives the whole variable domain GAGVSQSPRYKVAKRGQDVALRCDPISGHVSLFWYQQALGQGPEFLTYFQNEAQLDKSGLPSDRFFAERPEGSVSTLKIQRTQQEDSAVYLCASSKGLADYNEQFFGPGTRLTVL.